Presented here are 29 T cell receptor beta chains from one specimen sequenced in a study of cytomegalovirus exposure and HLA in healthy donors (dated by TCRdb to 2015 to 2018). Receptors were amplified or captured by the immunoSEQ multiplex PCR assay. A mixture of 60 forward primers for TCR Vbeta segments and 13 reverse primers for TCR Jbeta segments was used in the multiplex PCR. TCRdb mirrors the immuneACCESS table, restricted to in-frame sequences. Some clones are absent from its copies; in checked studies, under half trace to an unresolved V gene, and the reason for the others is unknown. This sample holds under 200,000 clones; approximately 88% were observed only once. The ten largest account for about 0.4% of the sample. Sequences were obtained from PBMCs. These receptor sequences come from a boy aged 2 to 9 in good health and CMV-seronegative.

This clone was picked up a small number of times. The chain couples TRBV7-2 to TRBJ1-1, with 9 bases lining up with TRBD1. The CDR3 consists of 15 residues. V dropped 1 base and J dropped 6; count of bases not matched to a gene: 6. The V gene's germline CDR1 is SGHTA and CDR2 FQGNSA. The CDR3 DNA is TGTGCCAGCAGCTTAGTCCCCCACAGGGGGCCTGAAGCTTTCTTT. Amino acid sequence: CASSLVPHRGPEAFF. Full variable domain (remainder filled in from reference TRBV7-2 and TRBJ1-1): GAGVSQSPSNKVTEKGKDVELRCDPISGHTALYWYRQSLGQGLEFLIYFQGNSAPDKSGLPSDRFSAERTGGSVSTLTIQRTQQEDSAVYLCASSLVPHRGPEAFFGQGTRLTVV.

V gene TRBV2 combines with J gene TRBJ2-1; D is perhaps TRBD1 (6 bases). The CDR3 consists of 15 residues. Germline CDR1 is SNHLY and CDR2 is FYNNEI. The V and J ends lost 2 bases and 7 bases respectively, with 15 bases between them. CDR3 amino acids: CASSETGTPLNEQFF. As DNA, the CDR3 is TGTGCCAGCAGTGAAACCGGGACACCACTGAATGAGCAGTTCTTC.

The genes are TRBV5-6 and TRBJ2-5, with TRBD2 matching 7 bases. With V trimmed by 5 bases and J by 5 bases, 12 bases remained unmatched. The CDR3 contains 15 residues. Germline loops: CDR1 SGHDT, CDR2 YYEEEE. The DNA for the CDR3 is TGTGCCAGCAGGGGGGAGAGCGGGGAGGGGGAGACCCAGTACTTC. Translating it yields CASRGESGEGETQYF.

V gene TRBV30 combines with J gene TRBJ2-5, with D perhaps TRBD1 (8 bases). V was trimmed by 3 bases and J by 11 bases, leaving 28 bases between them. Per the germline V gene, CDR1 is GTSNPN and CDR2 is SVGIG (reference sequence). The CDR3 is 16 amino acids. The CDR3 sequence: CAWRGGKGQGEWEQYF. The CDR3 bases are TGTGCCTGGAGGGGGGGGAAAGGACAGGGCGAATGGGAGCAGTACTTC.

V is TRBV6-1 and J is TRBJ1-2; 9 positions match TRBD1. The CDR3 is 14 amino acids. Germline CDR1 and CDR2: MNHNS and SASEGT. With 4 bases clipped from V and 4 bases from J, the junction kept 4 bases outside the gene matches. The chain's CDR3 is CASSADRGAYGYTF. Written as DNA, the CDR3 is TGTGCCAGCAGTGCGGACAGGGGTGCCTATGGCTACACCTTC.

V is TRBV4-2 and J is TRBJ2-7, with 7 bases aligning to TRBD1. Germline values: CDR1 LGHNA, CDR2 YNFKEQ. Trimming cost V 3 bases and J 4 bases; bases outside gene matches: 9. The CDR3 extends over 15 amino acids. The CDR3 nucleotides read TGTGCCAGCAGCCATCTAGACAGGGAAAATTACGAGCAGTACTTC. Encoded protein: CASSHLDRENYEQYF.

This clone was picked up a small number of times. Other nucleotide sequences from this sample produce the same CDR3. The chain carries TRBV18 and TRBJ1-5, with a possible D match to TRBD1 (6 bases). CDR3 length: 13 residues. V was clipped by 3 bases and J by 4 bases, with 7 bases between them. Per germline, CDR1 KGHSH and CDR2 LQKENI. The CDR3 sequence: CASSPTGNQPQHF. CDR3 in DNA: TGTGCCAGCTCACCCACAGGGAATCAGCCCCAGCATTTT.

The chain recombines TRBV5-5 with TRBJ2-7; 7 bases agree with TRBD1. Trimming took 3 bases from V and 3 from J; bases not matched to a gene: 9. There are 15 residues in the CDR3. The germline CDR1 and CDR2 sequences are SGHKS and YYEKEE (reference sequence). The CDR3 loop is CASSSTGDYGYEQYF. The CDR3 coding sequence is TGTGCCAGCAGCTCAACAGGGGATTATGGCTACGAGCAGTACTTC.

The chain uses TRBV2 and TRBJ2-3; a weak D match, TRBD1 (5 bases). CDR1 and CDR2 from the germline V gene are SNHLY and FYNNEI. Trimming left V 3 bases short and J 4 bases short, with 5 bases between. This CDR3 has 12 residues. CDR3: CASSDRADTQYF. CDR3 bases: TGTGCCAGCAGTGACAGGGCAGATACGCAGTATTTT.

The rearrangement uses TRBV5-8 and TRBJ1-5; no reliable D call. The CDR3 is 12 residues long. V was clipped by 4 bases and J by 0 bases, with 2 bases between them. The germline CDR1 and CDR2 sequences are SGHTS and YDEGEE. The CDR3 nucleotides are TGTGCCAGCAGCCATAGCAATCAGCCCCAGCATTTT. The encoded protein is CASSHSNQPQHF.

In this sample, this clone turned up once. The chain combines TRBV30 with TRBJ2-7, with 8 nucleotides matching TRBD1. The CDR3 is 17 residues long. Germline assignment: CDR1 GTSNPN and CDR2 SVGIG (reference sequence). Trimming at V came to 1 base and at J to 5 bases, leaving 16 bases not matched to a gene. DNA for the CDR3: TGTGCCTGGAGTGCTCCAAGACTTCAGGGGGCGAAACACGAGCAGTACTTC. As protein: CAWSAPRLQGAKHEQYF. Complete variable domain (other parts from reference TRBV30 and TRBJ2-7): SQTIHQWPATLVQPVGSPLSLECTVEGTSNPNLYWYRQAAGRGLQLLFYSVGIGQISSEVPQNLSASRPQDRQFILSSKKLLLSDSGFYLCAWSAPRLQGAKHEQYFGPGTRLTVT.

V and J are TRBV25-1 and TRBJ1-2, with D perhaps TRBD1 (6 bases). V was shortened by 6 bases and J by 5 bases, with 13 bases between the two germline ends. The CDR3 sequence is 13 residues long. Germline lookup yields CDR1 MGHDK and CDR2 SYGVNS. The CDR3 DNA sequence: TGTGCCAGCAGAATTACAGGGAGTTATGGCTACACCTTC. The encoded protein is CASRITGSYGYTF.

V is TRBV5-1 and J is TRBJ1-1; TRBD1 is a possible D gene (5 bases). CDR1 is SGHRS and CDR2 is YFSETQ in the germline V gene. With 3 bases removed from V and 0 bases from J, the gap between germline ends came to 12 bases. The CDR3 is 15 residues long. DNA of the CDR3: TGCGCCAGCAGCTCCTGGAGCAGGGTGAACACTGAAGCTTTCTTT. It encodes CASSSWSRVNTEAFF.

This chain joins TRBV6-1 and TRBJ2-3, with D perhaps matching TRBD2 (7 bases). The CDR3 has 16 residues. The ends were cut back, 2 bases at V and 4 bases at J, with 16 bases in the middle. From germline, CDR1 is MNHNS and CDR2 SASEGT. The CDR3 region is CASSEIEGGEADTQYF. CDR3 nucleotides: TGTGCCAGCAGTGAAATCGAGGGGGGGGAGGCAGATACGCAGTATTTT.

The chain combines TRBV19 with TRBJ2-5; 13 nucleotides align to TRBD2. Germline values: CDR1 LNHDA, CDR2 SQIVND (reference sequence). The CDR3 length is 18 residues. V dropped 2 bases and J dropped 5; count of bases not matched to a gene: 11. CDR3 sequence: CASSISPRTSGSLETQYF. CDR3 coding DNA: TGTGCCAGTAGTATATCCCCCAGGACTAGCGGGAGTTTGGAGACCCAGTACTTC.

This chain joins TRBV27 and TRBJ2-1; 9 positions match TRBD1. The germline gives CDR1 MNHEY, CDR2 SMNVEV (reference sequence). The ends lost 2 bases at V and 2 bases at J; junction bases unmatched: 7. The CDR3 loop spans 17 amino acids. The CDR3 region has the DNA TGTGCCAGCAGTTTAGGACCCGGACAGGGGACCTACAATGAGCAGTTCTTC. As protein: CASSLGPGQGTYNEQFF.

The rearrangement links TRBV9 to TRBJ2-7; 9 bases are a match to TRBD1. This CDR3 is 16 amino acids long. Germline V gives CDR1 SGDLS, CDR2 YYNGEE. Trimming took 0 bases from V and 2 from J; bases not matched to a gene: 6. CDR3 sequence (DNA): TGTGCCAGCAGCGTAGGAGTAGGGACAGGGCCCTACGAGCAGTACTTC. Translating gives CASSVGVGTGPYEQYF.

The rearrangement joins TRBV7-9 to TRBJ2-1, with D possibly TRBD2 on 5 matching bases. Trimming took off 1 base at V and 6 bases at J, with 16 bases between the two ends. Germline CDR1 is SEHNR and CDR2 is FQNEAQ (reference sequence). This CDR3 comprises 16 residues. The CDR3 loop is CASSLGFSGPPNEQFF. The CDR3 nucleotides read TGTGCCAGCAGCTTAGGGTTCAGCGGACCCCCCAATGAGCAGTTCTTC.

The rearrangement uses TRBV23-1 and TRBJ1-4, with a tentative D call TRBD1 (5 bases). TRBV23-1 is an ORF; its function is uncertain. V was clipped by 0 bases and J by 8 bases, with 19 bases between them. There are 17 residues in the CDR3. The CDR3 DNA reads TGCGCCAGCAGTCAATCCCTCGGGGGGAAGTTGGGGGAAAAACTGTTTTTT. It encodes CASSQSLGGKLGEKLFF.

The chain has TRBV19 and TRBJ2-7; 11 bases fit TRBD2. The CDR3 extends over 16 amino acids. After removal of 4 bases from V and 2 bases from J, the junction contained 7 bases not matched to a gene. From germline, CDR1 is LNHDA and CDR2 SQIVND (reference sequence). Written as DNA, the CDR3 is TGTGCCAGTAGTACCTACACTAGCGGGAGCCCCTACGAGCAGTACTTC. Amino acid sequence: CASSTYTSGSPYEQYF.

The chain uses TRBV7-9 and TRBJ2-7; D remains unclear. This CDR3 contains 14 residues. V lost 2 bases and J 1 base, leaving 9 bases between the germline ends. From germline, CDR1 is SEHNR and CDR2 FQNEAQ (reference sequence). The CDR3 is CASSLSQASYEQYF. In DNA, the CDR3 is TGTGCCAGCAGCTTATCGCAGGCATCCTACGAGCAGTACTTC.

The chain recombines TRBV18 with TRBJ2-1; possibly TRBD1 for D (5 bases). Per germline, CDR1 KGHSH and CDR2 LQKENI. This CDR3 has 15 residues. V lost 6 bases and J 4 bases, leaving 16 bases between the germline ends. The DNA of the CDR3 is TGTGCCAGCTCCAAGGGGAACGGCTTATACAATGAGCAGTTCTTC. Translation gives CASSKGNGLYNEQFF.

This chain uses TRBV19 with TRBJ2-4; TRBD2 aligns across 8 bases. The CDR3 length is 17 residues. Germline V gene data show CDR1 as LNHDA and CDR2 as SQIVND (reference sequence). The V gene end was trimmed by 5 bases and the J gene end by 1 base; junction bases not matched to a gene: 10. This chain's CDR3 is CASSPFGERGAKNIQYF. In DNA, the CDR3 is TGTGCCAGTAGTCCCTTTGGGGAGCGGGGGGCCAAAAACATTCAGTACTTC.

The chain employs TRBV9 and TRBJ2-7; TRBD2 matches 7 bases. The CDR3 extends over 15 amino acids. Germline CDR1 is SGDLS and CDR2 is YYNGEE. Trimming removed 0 bases from V and 6 bases from J; junction bases left unmatched: 9. CDR3 bases: TGTGCCAGCAGCGTAGAGGCTAGCGGTTTCTTCGAGCAGTACTTC. It is translated as CASSVEASGFFEQYF.

This chain's CDR3 is CASSLKGAASDEQFF. Written as DNA, the CDR3 is TGTGCCAGCAGTCTTAAAGGAGCGGCAAGCGATGAGCAGTTCTTC. V gene TRBV28 combines with J gene TRBJ2-1, with TRBD2 as a possible D gene (5 bases). Per the germline V gene, CDR1 is MDHEN and CDR2 is SYDVKM. The CDR3 sequence is 15 residues long. Deletions cut 5 bases from V and 8 bases from J, with 19 bases between.

This clone appeared once. CDR3 in DNA: TGTGCCAGCAGTTCAGGGGGTACAGATACGCAGTATTTT. Its translation is CASSSGGTDTQYF. This chain joins TRBV6-6 and TRBJ2-3, with TRBD1 matching 7 bases. Germline CDR1 reads MNHNY; CDR2 reads SVGAGI (reference sequence). This CDR3 region has 13 residues. V gave up 4 bases and J gave up 3 bases; unmatched junction bases: 1.

This clone was counted only a few times. V gene TRBV6-1 combines with J gene TRBJ2-5; TRBD2 is a possible D gene (5 bases). Germline CDR1 reads MNHNS; CDR2 reads SASEGT. The V end was cut by 7 bases, the J end by 2 bases, with 8 bases between. CDR3 length: 12 amino acids. The CDR3 DNA reads TGTGCCAGCACGCCGGGACAAGAGACCCAGTACTTC. It encodes CASTPGQETQYF.

The V and J genes are TRBV9 and TRBJ2-5; D uncertain. V dropped 2 bases and J dropped 9 bases, with 14 bases sitting between them. Germline V gene lookup returns CDR1 SGDLS and CDR2 YYNGEE. The CDR3 sequence is 13 residues long. CDR3 nucleotide sequence: TGTGCCAGCAGCGTGGGCTTGTCCCCGGCCCAGTACTTC. This encodes CASSVGLSPAQYF.

This clone was seen a single time. The V call is TRBV21-1, the J call TRBJ1-1; the table's D call TRBD1 went unverified against the DNA. TRBV21-1 is recorded as a pseudogene. The CDR3 length is 18 residues. The CDR3 DNA is TGTGCCAGCAGCAAACTACCGGGACAGGGGGCGGTGGACACTGAAGCTTTCTTT. It specifies CASSKLPGQGAVDTEAFF.